The clone carrying this T cell receptor beta chain was detected only a few times. Its matching antigen is unknown. The sample comes from a study of beta chain features in type 1 diabetes. Reverse transcription of all isolated RNA meant that expressed TCRB transcripts were sequenced. Samples of naive, central memory and regulatory T cells yielded a mean of about 3.7 million reads. Sequencing was performed with immunoSEQ multiplex PCR; in TCRdb, only in-frame clones are kept and a portion is missing. Of 300,000 or so clones detected, approximately 15% appear once; the ten largest clones hold over 0.014%. Findings and caveats of the study: Moderate but significant shortening of TCRB CDR3s was recorded in all four CD4+ subsets from Type 1 diabetes patients.

The V gene lost 4 bases and the J gene lost 5 bases, with 14 bases spanning the gap. Germline assignment: CDR1 SEHNR and CDR2 FQNEAQ (reference sequence). The CDR3 consists of 14 residues. The J gene is TRBJ2-5, the V gene TRBV7-9; D may be TRBD2 (5 bases). The clonotype was recovered from a woman under 30 with type 1 diabetes. Input material: naive CD4+ T cells from blood. CDR3 region: CASSSRTGGETQYF. For the CDR3, the DNA is TGTGCCAGCAGCTCCCGGACTGGCGGGGAGACCCAGTACTTC.